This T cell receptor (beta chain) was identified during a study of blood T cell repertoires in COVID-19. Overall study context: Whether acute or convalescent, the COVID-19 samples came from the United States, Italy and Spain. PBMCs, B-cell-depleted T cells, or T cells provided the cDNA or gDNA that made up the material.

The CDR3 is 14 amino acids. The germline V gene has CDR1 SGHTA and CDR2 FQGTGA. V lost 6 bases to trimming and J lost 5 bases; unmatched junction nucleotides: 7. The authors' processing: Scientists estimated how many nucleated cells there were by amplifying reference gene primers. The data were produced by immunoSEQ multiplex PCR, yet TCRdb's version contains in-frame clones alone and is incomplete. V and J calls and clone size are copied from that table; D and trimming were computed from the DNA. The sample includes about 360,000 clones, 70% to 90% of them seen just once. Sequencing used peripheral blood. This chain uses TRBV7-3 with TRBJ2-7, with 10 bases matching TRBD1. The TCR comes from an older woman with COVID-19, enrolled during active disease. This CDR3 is CASSWTGGSDEQYF. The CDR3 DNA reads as TGTGCCAGCAGTTGGACAGGGGGAAGCGACGAGCAGTACTTC.